This T cell receptor (beta chain) was documented in a study of control samples from healthy donors and cancer patients. The germline gives CDR1 ENHRY, CDR2 SYGVKD. Unmatched junction bases numbered 0, after V lost 2 bases and J lost 7 bases. The CDR3 runs to 13 residues. TCRdb's copy holds only in-frame clones and misses some; the assay was immunoSEQ multiplex PCR. The sample includes around 130,000 clones, 85% to 95% seen only once; the top ten take about 1.5%. The V gene is TRBV10-3, the J gene TRBJ1-2; 11 bases agree with TRBD1. This TCR was sampled from a man aged 45 to 65 with head and neck cancer. The sample consisted of PBMCs. CDR3 residues: CAISEGQGAGYTF. The DNA for the CDR3 is TGTGCCATCAGTGAGGGACAGGGGGCTGGCTACACCTTC.